The next 15 T cell receptor beta chains were all read from a single sample in a study of neurological immune-mediated disorders. TCRdb recomputed calls from the 5' RACE reads with MiXCR, one row per CDR3 protein. This sample has roughly 100,000 distinct CDR3 sequences; approximately 3.3% occur once, and the top ten carry roughly 6%. Sequencing input: PBMCs. The receptors shown here come from a young woman with multiple sclerosis.

This clonotype was seen ten or more times. The gene calls are TRBV5-1 and TRBJ2-3; TRBD2 matches at 14 bases. V shed 4 bases, J shed 4 bases, and the junction held 5 bases outside the gene matches. The CDR3 is made up of 16 amino acids. Germline CDR1 and CDR2: SGHRS and YFSETQ. The CDR3, as DNA: TGCGCCAGCAGCGGGACTAGCGGGAGCATAGCAGATACGCAGTATTTT. Translated: CASSGTSGSIADTQYF.

The table lists this clonotype with many counts. This sequence joins TRBV12-3 or TRBV12-4 and TRBJ2-7, with D possibly being TRBD1 or TRBD2 (5 bases each). The CDR3 has 15 amino acids. The V end lost 5 bases, the J end lost 2 bases, and 16 bases lay between the germline ends. DNA of the CDR3: TGTGCCAGCAGTCCGCCGGGACCTCGACCCTACGAGCAGTACTTC. This gives the protein CASSPPGPRPYEQYF.

Many counts were recorded for this clonotype. This chain connects TRBV29-1 to TRBJ2-3; D gene unclear. With 4 bases removed from V and 8 bases from J, the gap between germline ends came to 16 bases. Germline V gives CDR1 SQVTM, CDR2 ANQGSEA. The CDR3 length is 13 residues. CDR3 amino acids: CSVVVVAPSTQYF. CDR3 nucleotides: TGCAGCGTTGTGGTGGTAGCCCCATCTACGCAGTATTTT.

This clonotype was seen ten or more times. This rearrangement joins TRBV7-2 to TRBJ2-3, with TRBD1 as a possible D gene (6 bases). The CDR3 totals 14 residues. The germline CDR1 and CDR2 sequences are SGHTA and FQGNSA. Trimming shortened V by 4 bases and J by 1 base, and 9 bases separated the two germline ends. CDR3 DNA sequence: TGTGCCAGCAGCTGGGGACAACGCACAGATACGCAGTATTTT. It translates to CASSWGQRTDTQYF.

This clonotype was observed at least ten times. The J gene is TRBJ2-7, the V gene TRBV5-1; 8 nucleotides match TRBD1. Per germline, CDR1 SGHRS and CDR2 YFSETQ. Losses at the gene ends were 3 bases for V and 2 bases for J; bases not matched to a gene: 10. The CDR3 runs to 16 residues. The CDR3, as DNA: TGCGCCAGCAGCTCCAATGTTGCGGGACAGGCCTACGAGCAGTACTTC. Amino acid sequence: CASSSNVAGQAYEQYF.

This clonotype was seen repeatedly, ten times or more. The CDR3, as DNA: TGTGCCACCTACGCAGGGGGAAAGATGAACACTGAAGCTTTCTTT. This translates into CATYAGGKMNTEAFF. This chain joins TRBV10-3 and TRBJ1-1, with 7 bases fitting TRBD1. There are 15 residues in the CDR3. The junction had 11 bases not matched to a gene; V was cut back by 10 bases and J by 0 bases. Germline V gene data show CDR1 as ENHRY and CDR2 as SYGVKD.

This clonotype was detected ten times or more. The chain recombines TRBV19 with TRBJ2-1; TRBD2 aligns across 13 bases. The V gene's germline CDR1 is LNHDA and CDR2 SQIVND (reference sequence). The CDR3 runs to 15 residues. The J segment lost 6 bases and the V segment lost 5 bases, leaving 4 bases of the junction unmatched. CDR3 sequence (DNA): TGTGCCAGTAGTGGTTGGACTAGCGGGAGCAATGAGCAGTTCTTC. It translates to CASSGWTSGSNEQFF.

This clonotype appeared many times. V gene TRBV15 combines with J gene TRBJ2-5, with D possibly TRBD1 on 6 matching bases. CDR3 length: 16 amino acids. The germline CDR1 and CDR2 sequences are LNHNV and YYDKDF (reference sequence). Trimming took off 0 bases at V and 2 bases at J, with 13 bases between the two ends. The chain's CDR3 is CATSRETSGQQETQYF. The CDR3 nucleotides read TGTGCCACCAGCAGAGAGACCTCGGGACAACAAGAGACCCAGTACTTC.

This clonotype appeared many times. V and J are TRBV5-1 and TRBJ2-7; D is ambiguous. The CDR3 is made up of 18 amino acids. CDR1 is SGHRS and CDR2 is YFSETQ in the germline V gene. V shed 4 bases and J shed 5 bases, with 28 bases lying between them. This CDR3 is CASSPYLYQRPPLNEQYF. As DNA, the CDR3 is TGCGCCAGCAGCCCCTACCTATACCAACGGCCACCGCTAAACGAGCAGTACTTC.

Ten or more counts support this clonotype. The V and J genes are TRBV10-1 and TRBJ2-5; 14 bases map to TRBD2. The germline V gene encodes CDR1 WNHNN and CDR2 SYGVQD (reference sequence). V trimming: 5 bases; J trimming: 7 bases; junction bases outside the gene matches: 9. The CDR3 consists of 16 residues. In DNA, the CDR3 is TGCGCCAGCAGTTCAGGACTAGCGGGGGGTTTGGTGACCCAGTACTTC. This codes for CASSSGLAGGLVTQYF.

This clonotype has ten or more counts. This chain connects TRBV28 to TRBJ2-3; D tentatively reads TRBD1 or TRBD2 (5 bases each). Germline V lookup: CDR1 MDHEN, CDR2 SYDVKM. With 4 bases removed from V and 2 bases from J, the gap between germline ends came to 13 bases. The CDR3 is made up of 15 amino acids. The CDR3 nucleotides are TGTGCCAGCAGTTCCTCCCCGGGGCCCACAGATACGCAGTATTTT. It specifies CASSSSPGPTDTQYF.

This clonotype was recorded at least ten times. The chain carries TRBV5-1 and TRBJ1-1; D is unresolved. The V and J ends lost 0 bases and 3 bases respectively, with 12 bases between them. This CDR3 spans 15 amino acids. Germline V gene lookup returns CDR1 SGHRS and CDR2 YFSETQ. This chain's CDR3 is CASSLVAGVDTEAFF. Here the CDR3 DNA reads TGCGCCAGCAGCTTGGTGGCGGGCGTGGACACTGAAGCTTTCTTT. Variable domain in full (rest from reference TRBV5-1 and TRBJ1-1): KAGVTQTPRYLIKTRGQQVTLSCSPISGHRSVSWYQQTPGQGLQFLFEYFSETQRNKGNFPGRFSGRQFSNSRSEMNVSTLELGDSALYLCASSLVAGVDTEAFFGQGTRLTVV.

The chain recombines TRBV6-6 with TRBJ2-1; 9 bases map to TRBD1. CDR1 is MNHNY and CDR2 is SVGAGI in the germline V gene (reference sequence). After removal of 4 bases from V and 6 bases from J, the junction contained 7 bases not matched to a gene. The CDR3 sequence is 15 residues long. This CDR3 is CASSSPGQGGNEQFF. CDR3 DNA: TGTGCCAGCAGTTCTCCGGGACAGGGAGGCAATGAGCAGTTCTTC.

This clonotype was recorded many times. The rearrangement joins TRBV7-2 to TRBJ2-3, with D uncertain. The CDR3 totals 13 residues. Germline V gives CDR1 SGHTA, CDR2 FQGNSA. Trimming left V 4 bases short and J 7 bases short, with 12 bases between. Here the CDR3 reads CASSSSYEYTQYF. CDR3 DNA sequence: TGTGCCAGCAGCTCCAGTTACGAGTATACGCAGTATTTT.

This clonotype was recorded many times. The V and J genes are TRBV10-3 and TRBJ2-1, with no clear D. Looked up from germline, CDR1 is ENHRY and CDR2 is SYGVKD. The CDR3 extends over 16 amino acids. V shed 5 bases and J shed 5 bases, with 19 bases lying between them. Written as DNA, the CDR3 is TGTGCCATCAGTTCCCGGTTTCCAACTTCGGACAATGAGCAGTTCTTC. Translation: CAISSRFPTSDNEQFF.